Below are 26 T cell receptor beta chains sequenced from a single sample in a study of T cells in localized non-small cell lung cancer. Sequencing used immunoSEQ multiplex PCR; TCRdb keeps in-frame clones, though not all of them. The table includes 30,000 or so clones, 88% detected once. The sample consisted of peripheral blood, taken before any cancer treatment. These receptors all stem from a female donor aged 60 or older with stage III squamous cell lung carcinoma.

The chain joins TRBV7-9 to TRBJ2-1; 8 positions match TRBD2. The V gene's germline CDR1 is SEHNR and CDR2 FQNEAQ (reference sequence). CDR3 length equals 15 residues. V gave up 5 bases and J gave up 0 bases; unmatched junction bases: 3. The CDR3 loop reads CASSASGSSYNEQFF. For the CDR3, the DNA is TGTGCCAGCAGCGCCAGCGGGAGCTCCTACAATGAGCAGTTCTTC. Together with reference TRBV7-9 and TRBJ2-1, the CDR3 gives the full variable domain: DTGVSQNPRHKITKRGQNVTFRCDPISEHNRLYWYRQTLGQGPEFLTYFQNEAQLEKSRLLSDRFSAERPKGSFSTLEIQRTEQGDSAMYLCASSASGSSYNEQFFGPGTRLTVL.

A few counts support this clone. In nucleotides, the CDR3 is TGTGCCAGTGGACAGGAAGAGAACACCGGGGAGCTGTTTTTT. It codes for CASGQEENTGELFF. V is TRBV11-3 and J is TRBJ2-2, with 7 bases fitting TRBD1. V shed 9 bases and J 1 base; nucleotides not matched to a gene: 5. The CDR3 loop spans 14 amino acids. Germline V gene sequence: CDR1 SGHNT, CDR2 YENEEA.

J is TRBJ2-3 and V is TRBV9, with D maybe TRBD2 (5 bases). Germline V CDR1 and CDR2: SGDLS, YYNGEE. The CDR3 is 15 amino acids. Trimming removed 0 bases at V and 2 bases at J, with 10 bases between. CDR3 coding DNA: TGTGCCAGCAGCGTAGGAGCGGCCTACACAGATACGCAGTATTTT. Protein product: CASSVGAAYTDTQYF.

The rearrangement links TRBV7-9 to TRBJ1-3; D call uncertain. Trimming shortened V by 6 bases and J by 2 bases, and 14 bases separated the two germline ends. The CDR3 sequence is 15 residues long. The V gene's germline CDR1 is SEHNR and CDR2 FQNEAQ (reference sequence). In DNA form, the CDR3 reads TGTGCCAGCAGGCCTTATCCGGGGACTGGAAACACCATATATTTT. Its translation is CASRPYPGTGNTIYF.

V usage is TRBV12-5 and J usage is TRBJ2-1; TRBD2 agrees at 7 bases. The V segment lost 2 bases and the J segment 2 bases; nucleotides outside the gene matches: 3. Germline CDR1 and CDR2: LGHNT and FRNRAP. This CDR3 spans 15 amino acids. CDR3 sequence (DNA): TGTGCTAGTGGTTTGAGGGCGGGGGCCTACAATGAGCAGTTCTTC. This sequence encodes CASGLRAGAYNEQFF.

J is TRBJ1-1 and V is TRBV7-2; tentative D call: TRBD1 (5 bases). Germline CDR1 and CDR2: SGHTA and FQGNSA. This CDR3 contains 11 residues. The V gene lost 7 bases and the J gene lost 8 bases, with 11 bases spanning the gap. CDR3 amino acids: CASIQRGEAFF. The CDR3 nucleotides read TGTGCCAGCATCCAGCGGGGGGAAGCTTTCTTT.

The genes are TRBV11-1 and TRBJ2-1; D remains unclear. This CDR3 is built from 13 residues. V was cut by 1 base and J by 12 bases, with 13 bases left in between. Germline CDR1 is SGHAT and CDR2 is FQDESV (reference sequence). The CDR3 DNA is TGTGCCAGCAGCTTAGGGCTTTCTCTGGGGCAGTTCTTC. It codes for CASSLGLSLGQFF.

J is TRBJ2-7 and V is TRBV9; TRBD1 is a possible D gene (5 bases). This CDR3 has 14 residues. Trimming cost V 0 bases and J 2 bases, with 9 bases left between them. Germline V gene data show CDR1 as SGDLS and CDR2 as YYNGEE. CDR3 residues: CASSVAVTAYEQYF. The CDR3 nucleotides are TGTGCCAGCAGCGTAGCCGTGACAGCCTACGAGCAGTACTTC.

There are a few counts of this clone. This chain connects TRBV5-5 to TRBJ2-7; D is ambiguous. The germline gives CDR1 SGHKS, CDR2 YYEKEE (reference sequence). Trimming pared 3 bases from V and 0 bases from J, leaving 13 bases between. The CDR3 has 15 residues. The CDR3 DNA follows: TGTGCCAGCAGCTCCCGAGGCGTGAGCTCCTACGAGCAGTACTTC. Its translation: CASSSRGVSSYEQYF.

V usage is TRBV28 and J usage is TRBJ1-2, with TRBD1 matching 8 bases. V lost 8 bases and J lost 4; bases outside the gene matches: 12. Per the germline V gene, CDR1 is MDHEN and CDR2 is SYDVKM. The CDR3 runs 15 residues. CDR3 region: CASDAVDRGSYGYTF. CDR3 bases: TGTGCCAGCGATGCTGTCGACAGGGGTTCCTATGGCTACACCTTC.

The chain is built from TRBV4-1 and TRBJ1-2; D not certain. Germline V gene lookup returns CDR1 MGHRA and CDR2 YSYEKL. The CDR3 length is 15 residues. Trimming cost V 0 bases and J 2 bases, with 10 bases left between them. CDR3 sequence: CASSQDRGVNYGYTF. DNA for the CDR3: TGCGCCAGCAGCCAAGATCGGGGTGTGAACTATGGCTACACCTTC.

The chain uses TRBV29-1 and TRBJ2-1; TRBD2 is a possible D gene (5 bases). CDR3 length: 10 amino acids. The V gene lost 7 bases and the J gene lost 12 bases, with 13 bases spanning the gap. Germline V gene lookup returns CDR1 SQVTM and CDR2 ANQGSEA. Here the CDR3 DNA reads TGCAGCGCCGGGGAAACGGCGCAGTTCTTC. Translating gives CSAGETAQFF.

Written as DNA, the CDR3 is TGCGCCAGCAGCTCGACCACGGGCCCACTAGGCGGGCAGTACTTC. Translation gives CASSSTTGPLGGQYF. J is TRBJ2-7 and V is TRBV5-1, with D possibly TRBD2 on 5 matching bases. CDR3 length: 15 amino acids. Trimming cost V 3 bases and J 9 bases, with 22 bases left between them. The germline CDR1 and CDR2 sequences are SGHRS and YFSETQ.

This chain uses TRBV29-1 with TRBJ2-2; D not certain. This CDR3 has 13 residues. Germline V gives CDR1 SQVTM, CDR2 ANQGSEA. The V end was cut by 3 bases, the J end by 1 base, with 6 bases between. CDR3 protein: CSVEIRNTGELFF. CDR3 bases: TGCAGCGTTGAGATACGGAACACCGGGGAGCTGTTTTTT.

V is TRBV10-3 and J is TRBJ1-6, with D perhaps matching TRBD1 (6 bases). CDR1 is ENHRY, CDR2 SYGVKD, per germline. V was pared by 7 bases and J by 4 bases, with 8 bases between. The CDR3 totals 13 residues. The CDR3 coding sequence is TGTGCCATCAATACAGGGTATAATTCACCCCTCCACTTT. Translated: CAINTGYNSPLHF.

The CDR3 reads CASSLTGGSYEQYF. The CDR3 coding sequence is TGTGCCAGCAGCCTGACAGGGGGCTCCTACGAGCAGTACTTC. The rearrangement links TRBV7-2 to TRBJ2-7; 9 nucleotides align to TRBD1. Unmatched junction bases numbered 2, after V lost 5 bases and J lost 0 bases. In germline, CDR1 is SGHTA, CDR2 FQGNSA. This CDR3 is 14 amino acids long.

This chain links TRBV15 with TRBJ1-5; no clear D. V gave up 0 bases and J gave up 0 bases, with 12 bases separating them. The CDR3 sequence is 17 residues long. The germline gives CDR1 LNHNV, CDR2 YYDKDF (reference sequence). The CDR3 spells CATSRDHGSSSNQPQHF. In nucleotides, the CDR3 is TGTGCCACCAGCAGAGATCATGGGAGCAGTAGCAATCAGCCCCAGCATTTT.

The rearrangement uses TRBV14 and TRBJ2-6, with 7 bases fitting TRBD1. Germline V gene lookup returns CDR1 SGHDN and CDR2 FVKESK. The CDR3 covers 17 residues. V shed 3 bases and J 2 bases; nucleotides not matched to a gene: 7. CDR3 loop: CASSQIKGAPGANVLTF. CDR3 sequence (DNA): TGTGCCAGCAGCCAGATAAAGGGGGCGCCTGGGGCCAACGTCCTGACTTTC.

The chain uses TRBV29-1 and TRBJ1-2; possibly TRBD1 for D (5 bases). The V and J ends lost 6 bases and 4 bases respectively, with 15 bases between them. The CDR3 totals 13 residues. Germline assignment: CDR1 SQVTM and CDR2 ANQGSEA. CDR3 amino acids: CSVGDPGPYGYTF. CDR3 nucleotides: TGCAGCGTCGGGGACCCAGGACCCTATGGCTACACCTTC.

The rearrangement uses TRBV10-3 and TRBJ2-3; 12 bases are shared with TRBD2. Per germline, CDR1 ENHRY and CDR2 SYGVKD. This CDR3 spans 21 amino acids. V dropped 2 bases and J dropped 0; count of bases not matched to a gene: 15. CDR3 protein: CAISERGTSGLPSGSTDTQYF. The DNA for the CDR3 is TGTGCCATCAGTGAGCGCGGGACTAGCGGGTTACCTAGCGGCAGCACAGATACGCAGTATTTT.

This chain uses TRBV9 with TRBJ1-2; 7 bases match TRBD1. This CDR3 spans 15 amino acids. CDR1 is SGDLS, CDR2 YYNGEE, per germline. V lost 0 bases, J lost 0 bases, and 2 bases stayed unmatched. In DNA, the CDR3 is TGTGCCAGCAGCGTAGCCGGGACAGCTAACTATGGCTACACCTTC. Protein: CASSVAGTANYGYTF.

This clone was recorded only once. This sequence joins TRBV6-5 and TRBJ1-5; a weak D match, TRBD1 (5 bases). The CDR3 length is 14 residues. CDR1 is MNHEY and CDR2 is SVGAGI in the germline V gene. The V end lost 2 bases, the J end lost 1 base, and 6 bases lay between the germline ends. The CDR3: CASSYGASNQPQHF. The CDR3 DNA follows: TGTGCCAGCAGTTACGGGGCCAGCAATCAGCCCCAGCATTTT.

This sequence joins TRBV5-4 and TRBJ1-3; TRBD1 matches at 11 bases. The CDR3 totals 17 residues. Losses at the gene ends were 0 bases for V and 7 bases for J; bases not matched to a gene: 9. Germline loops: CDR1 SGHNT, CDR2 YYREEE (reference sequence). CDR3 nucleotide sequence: TGTGCCAGCAGCTTGGGGGGACAGGGGGAAACCGGGAACACCATATATTTT. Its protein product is CASSLGGQGETGNTIYF.

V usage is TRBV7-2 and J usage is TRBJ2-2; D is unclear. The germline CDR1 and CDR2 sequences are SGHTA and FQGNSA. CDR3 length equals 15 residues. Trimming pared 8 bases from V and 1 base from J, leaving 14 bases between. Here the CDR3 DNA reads TGTGCCAGCCAAGTAGGGCACGAGAACACCGGGGAGCTGTTTTTT. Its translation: CASQVGHENTGELFF.

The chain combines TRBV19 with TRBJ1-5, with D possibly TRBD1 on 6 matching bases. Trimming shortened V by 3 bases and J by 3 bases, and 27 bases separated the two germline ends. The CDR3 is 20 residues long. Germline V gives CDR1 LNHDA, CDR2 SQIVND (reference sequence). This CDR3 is CASSIPFPPGTHIDNQPQHF. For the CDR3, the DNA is TGTGCCAGTAGTATTCCCTTTCCCCCCGGGACACATATCGACAATCAGCCCCAGCATTTT. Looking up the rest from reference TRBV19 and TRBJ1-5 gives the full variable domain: DGGITQSPKYLFRKEGQNVTLSCEQNLNHDAMYWYRQDPGQGLRLIYYSQIVNDFQKGDIAEGYSVSREKKESFPLTVTSAQKNPTAFYLCASSIPFPPGTHIDNQPQHFGDGTRLSIL.

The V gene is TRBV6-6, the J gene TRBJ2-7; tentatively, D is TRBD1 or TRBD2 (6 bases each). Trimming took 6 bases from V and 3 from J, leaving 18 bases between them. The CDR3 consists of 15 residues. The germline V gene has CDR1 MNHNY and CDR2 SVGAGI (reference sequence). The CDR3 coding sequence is TGTGCCAGCAGCCCGGGGGCAGGGGTAAGCTACGAGCAGTACTTC. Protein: CASSPGAGVSYEQYF.